There are a few counts of the clone carrying this T cell receptor beta chain. This sample stems from a study of blood T cells in healthy people across ages. The second PCR ran about 7 to 12 cycles with a sample-barcoded 5' primer and J-beta primers. TCRdb called the 5' RACE reads again in MiXCR, with one record for every CDR3 protein. This table has about 640,000 distinct CDR3 sequences, roughly three fifths appearing once. The source material was blood. The sequence came from a man aged 55 to 70 in good health.

CDR3 DNA: TGCAGCGTTGAAGGGGGCGCAAACAATGAGCAGTTCTTC. This encodes CSVEGGANNEQFF. This rearrangement joins TRBV29-1 to TRBJ2-1; TRBD1 is a possible D gene (5 bases). This CDR3 region has 13 residues. V was shortened by 1 base and J by 5 bases, with 9 bases between the two germline ends. Germline CDR1 SQVTM, CDR2 ANQGSEA.